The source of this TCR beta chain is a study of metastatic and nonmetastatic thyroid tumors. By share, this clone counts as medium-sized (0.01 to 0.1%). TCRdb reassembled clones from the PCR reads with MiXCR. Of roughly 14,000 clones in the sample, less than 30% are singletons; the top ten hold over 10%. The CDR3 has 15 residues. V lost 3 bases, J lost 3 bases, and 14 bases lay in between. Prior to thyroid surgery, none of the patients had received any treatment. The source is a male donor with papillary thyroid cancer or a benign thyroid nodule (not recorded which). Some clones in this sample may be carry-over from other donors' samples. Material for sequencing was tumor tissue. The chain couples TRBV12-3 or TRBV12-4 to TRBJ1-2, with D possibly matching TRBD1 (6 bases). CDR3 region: CASSFLRGADYGYTF. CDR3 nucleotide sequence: TGTGCCAGCAGTTTTCTTAGGGGGGCCGACTATGGCTACACCTTC.